A selection of T cell receptor beta chains follows, all from one sample in a study of OX40 agonist ivuxolimab in advanced cancers. Profiling relied on immunoSEQ multiplex PCR, and the TCRdb table lists in-frame clones only, not all of them. The sample lists around 62,000 clones; roughly 84% were seen once. This specimen was CD4+ or CD8+ T cells sorted from blood, taken in a trial of the OX40 agonist ivuxolimab. These TCRs come from an adult with an advanced solid tumor such as melanoma, head and neck, liver or kidney cancer. CDR3s include the opening cysteine and the closing phenylalanine or tryptophan. The D gene is left open where the match is weak. Size tells how often a clone was seen (once, few, many) or the class of an expanded clone, and some rows leave it out.

V gene	clone size	J gene	D gene	CDR3 DNA	CDR3 protein
TRBV6-5	NA	TRBJ1-5	NA	TGTGCCAGCAGTTACGGGGGTACTCAGCCCCAGCATTTT	CASSYGGTQPQHF
TRBV7-6	few	TRBJ2-6	NA	TGTGCCAGCAGCCCAAGCAGGCCCGGGGCCAACGTCCTGACTTTC	CASSPSRPGANVLTF
TRBV27	NA	TRBJ1-4	NA	TGTGCCAGCACCCGATATGGAGGGGTAACTAATGAAAAACTGTTTTTT	CASTRYGGVTNEKLFF
TRBV6-5	NA	TRBJ2-7	TRBD1	TGTGCCAGCAGCCCAACCGGGACAGGGGTCTACGAGCAGTACTTC	CASSPTGTGVYEQYF
TRBV30	NA	TRBJ1-1	TRBD1	TGTGCCTGGAGCGCCCGGGACAGGGGAGCTTTCTTT	CAWSARDRGAFF
TRBV5-1	NA	TRBJ2-7	NA	TGCGCCAGTTACCTTCAGGGAAATGAAAACGAGCAGTACTTC	CASYLQGNENEQYF
TRBV7-2	NA	TRBJ2-5	NA	TGTGCCAGCAGCTCCCCCAGGACCCCCCAGTACTTC	CASSSPRTPQYF
TRBV21-1	NA	TRBJ2-5	NA	TGTGCCAGCAGCAAAGAGGGCCGGGATCTAGAGACCCAGTACTTC	CASSKEGRDLETQYF
TRBV7-3	NA	TRBJ2-1	NA	TGTGCCAGCAGCCCCCAGAGAAACTCACCCTACAATGAGCAGTTCTTC	CASSPQRNSPYNEQFF
TRBV18	NA	TRBJ1-5	NA	TGTGCCAGCTCACCGATGGGTTCGGGCAATCAGCCCCAGCATTTT	CASSPMGSGNQPQHF
TRBV7-9	NA	TRBJ2-3	NA	TGTGCCAGCAGCCCACTCCTGAACACAGATACGCAGTATTTT	CASSPLLNTDTQYF
TRBV7-6	few	TRBJ2-5	NA	TGTGCCAGCAGCCTGATAATACTCCAAGAGACCCAGTACTTC	CASSLIILQETQYF
TRBV6-5	NA	TRBJ1-4	NA	TGTGCCAGCAAAAGGACAACTAATGAAAAACTGTTTTTT	CASKRTTNEKLFF
TRBV18	NA	TRBJ1-2	NA	TGTGCCAGCTCATCAGGCTCCGGGCCACAGTGGGGCTACACCTTC	CASSSGSGPQWGYTF
TRBV7-6	NA	TRBJ1-1	NA	TGTGCCAGCAGCTTAGAGAGGGGGAGGACTGAAGCTTTCTTT	CASSLERGRTEAFF
TRBV21-1	NA	TRBJ1-2	NA	TGTGCCAGCAGCATGGGGACAGCGGCCGAGACCTTC	CASSMGTAAETF
TRBV5-1	once	TRBJ1-2	NA	TGCGCCAGCAGCCCGGACATGGGGTTGGGCGGCTACACCTTC	CASSPDMGLGGYTF
TRBV7-9	NA	TRBJ2-1	NA	TGTGCCAGCAGCTTAGGGGTTAGCGTAGTATATGAGCAGTTCTTC	CASSLGVSVVYEQFF
TRBV5-4	NA	TRBJ2-3	NA	TGTGCCAGCAGCTTGGACCAGGGTCGGACAGATACGCAGTATTTT	CASSLDQGRTDTQYF
TRBV7-8	NA	TRBJ2-7	NA	TGTGCCAGCAGCTTACAGGTTCCCTACGAGCAGTACTTC	CASSLQVPYEQYF
TRBV30	NA	TRBJ1-2	TRBD1	TGTGCCTGGAGTGCGACAGGGGTAGGCTATGGCTACACCTTC	CAWSATGVGYGYTF
TRBV11-2	once	TRBJ1-4	NA	TGTGCCAGCAGCTTAGGGATTGCCAGGGCCCGTGAAAAACTGTTTTTT	CASSLGIARAREKLFF
TRBV7-9	NA	TRBJ1-1	NA	TGTGCCAGCAGCTTATTGGGCGTGAACACTGAAGCTTTCTTT	CASSLLGVNTEAFF
TRBV19	NA	TRBJ2-7	TRBD1	TGTGCCAGTAGAAGAAGGACAGGGGGATACGAGCAGTACTTC	CASRRRTGGYEQYF
TRBV6-6	NA	TRBJ2-2	NA	TGTGCCAGCAGCCAAACAGAGAACACCGGGGAGCTGTTTTTT	CASSQTENTGELFF
TRBV11-1	once	TRBJ1-2	TRBD1	TGTGCCAGCAGCTCCCCGGGACAGGGCCATTCTGGCTACACCTTC	CASSSPGQGHSGYTF
TRBV7-2	few	TRBJ1-6	NA	TGTGCCAGCAGCTTAAGGGACAAGGCGCCCCTCCACTTT	CASSLRDKAPLHF
TRBV7-6	NA	TRBJ2-2	TRBD1	TGTGCCAGCAGCTCGACAGGGACAGGGGTCGGGGAGCTGTTTTTT	CASSSTGTGVGELFF